What follows describes a single T cell receptor (beta chain). What it binds is unknown. Trimming removed 1 base at V and 7 bases at J, with 7 bases between. The CDR3 is made up of 12 amino acids. Sorted naive CD8 T cells, roughly 20,000 to 1,100,000, were sequenced from 10%, 30% or 50% RNA. TCRdb recomputed calls from the PCR reads with MiXCR, one row per CDR3 protein. The sample records around 460,000 distinct CDR3 sequences, about 22% being singletons. These data come from a study of molecular identifiers for immune sequencing clone quantification. Study-wide findings and caveats: Reportedly, one cell's Jurkat TCR RNA was detected within 1,200,000 naive CD8 cells. Over 99% of CMV-specific effector molecules, but under 1% of naive ones, were in clones above 20 copies.

This clonotype was sampled from a human donor in good health. Some libraries in this study had Jurkat cell RNA spiked in. Input material: naive CD8+ T cells from blood, with Jurkat cell RNA spiked in. Subset of the sample: FACS-sorted CD8+CD4-CCR7+CD45RA+ naive T cells. The chain employs TRBV12-3 or TRBV12-4 and TRBJ1-2; unclear D gene. In DNA, the CDR3 is TGTGCCAGCAGTTTAGAACTCCTTGGCTACACCTTC. It specifies CASSLELLGYTF.